This T cell receptor beta chain was documented in a study of shared clonotypes between healthy human individuals. Clones were read by immunoSEQ multiplex PCR, and TCRdb kept only the in-frame ones, dropping some. The table shows approximately 2,300,000 clones, with under 95% occurring only once. CDR3 length: 15 residues. The junction had 3 bases not matched to a gene; V was cut back by 2 bases and J by 1 base. The germline V gene encodes CDR1 SGHTA and CDR2 FQGTGA. Sequencing used naive CD4+ T cells from PBMCs. Documented subset: CD45RA+ positively selected. This receptor was taken from a man aged 18 to 30 in good health. Some clones in this sample may be carry-over from other donors' samples. The chain recombines TRBV7-3 with TRBJ2-3, with 7 nucleotides matching TRBD1. CDR3 coding DNA: TGTGCCAGCAGCTTAGAGACAGGGCGCACAGATACGCAGTATTTT. This codes for CASSLETGRTDTQYF. The entire variable domain, with the rest obtained from reference TRBV7-3 and TRBJ2-3, is as follows: GAGVSQTPSNKVTEKGKYVELRCDPISGHTALYWYRQSLGQGPEFLIYFQGTGAADDSGLPNDRFFAVRPEGSVSTLKIQRTERGDSAVYLCASSLETGRTDTQYFGPGTRLTVL.